Presented here are 4 T cell receptor beta chains from one specimen sequenced in a study of CD8 T cells in ankylosing spondylitis. Study-wide results and limits: A motif in TCR beta, a set of eight highly homologous variants, appeared characteristic of ankylosing spondylitis blood.

TCRdb reprocessed the 5' RACE reads via MiXCR and lists one record per CDR3 protein. The sample includes some 240,000 distinct CDR3 sequences, around 6.6% of them seen just once. Which antigens these TCRs recognize remains unknown. Specimen: blood, either unsorted or a sorted T cell fraction (not recorded which). Every receptor here comes from a male donor with ankylosing spondylitis.

This clonotype turned up a few times. V and J are TRBV7-6 and TRBJ2-1; 8 nucleotides match TRBD2. CDR1 and CDR2 (germline): SGHVS, FNYEAQ. The CDR3 is 17 amino acids. V shed 5 bases and J 0 bases; nucleotides not matched to a gene: 9. The CDR3 is CASSPWAGGISYNEQFF. DNA of the CDR3: TGTGCCAGCAGCCCGTGGGCGGGGGGTATCTCCTACAATGAGCAGTTCTTC. The whole variable domain, remainder taken from reference TRBV7-6 and TRBJ2-1, is GAGVSQSPRYKVTKRGQDVALRCDPISGHVSLYWYRQALGQGPEFLTYFNYEAQQDKSGLPNDRFSAERPEGSISTLTIQRTEQRDSAMYRCASSPWAGGISYNEQFFGPGTRLTVL.

This clonotype has a count of ten or more. The rearrangement uses TRBV14 and TRBJ1-1; D is undetermined. The CDR3 loop spans 13 amino acids. The V end was cut by 4 bases, the J end by 4 bases, with 10 bases between. In germline, CDR1 is SGHDN, CDR2 FVKESK. CDR3 bases: TGTGCCAGCAGCCCCTGGGGAGGCACTGAAGCTTTCTTT. As protein: CASSPWGGTEAFF.

The gene calls are TRBV5-4 and TRBJ2-6; the D gene is possibly TRBD2 (6 bases). Germline CDR1 reads SGHNT; CDR2 reads YYREEE (reference sequence). V lost 0 bases and J 2 bases, leaving 18 bases between the germline ends. The CDR3 consists of 19 residues. The chain's CDR3 is CASSLALASAEAGANVLTF. For the CDR3, the DNA is TGTGCCAGCAGCTTGGCCTTGGCTAGCGCTGAGGCTGGGGCCAACGTCCTGACTTTC.

The V gene is TRBV7-2, the J gene TRBJ2-3; 9 bases align to TRBD2. The CDR3 runs to 14 residues. Trimming at V came to 3 bases and at J to 10 bases, leaving 8 bases not matched to a gene. Per the germline V gene, CDR1 is SGHTA and CDR2 is FQGNSA. CDR3 in amino acids: CASSFSGGDPAQYF. The CDR3 DNA reads as TGTGCCAGCAGCTTTAGCGGGGGCGACCCGGCGCAGTATTTT.